The rows below give T cell receptor beta chains drawn from one sample of a study of T cell responses to AZD1222 COVID-19 vaccine. The protocol was immunoSEQ multiplex PCR, while the TCRdb copy is restricted to in-frame clones and leaves out a portion. The sample records approximately 110,000 clones, approximately 88% being singletons. The material was peripheral blood, obtained on day 0 of AZD1222 vaccination. The receptors originated from an adult in good health. Both conserved end residues are trimmed from each CDR3. The order of the fields is J gene, V gene, CDR3 protein.

j_call: TRBJ1-1
v_call: TRBV11-2
cdr3_aa: ASSSPTVTSEAF

j_call: TRBJ1-1
v_call: TRBV27
cdr3_aa: ASSLSIRAEAF

j_call: TRBJ2-3
v_call: TRBV5-4
cdr3_aa: ASSLGGGSTDTQY

j_call: TRBJ1-6
v_call: TRBV12-5
cdr3_aa: ASGFRRVGYNSPLH

j_call: TRBJ2-4
v_call: TRBV9
cdr3_aa: ASSHDRGGSKNIQY

j_call: TRBJ1-1
v_call: TRBV12-5
cdr3_aa: ASGLLTTEAF

j_call: TRBJ1-2
v_call: TRBV6-2/TRBV6-3
cdr3_aa: ASSSTGTAFRGYT

j_call: TRBJ2-5
v_call: TRBV19
cdr3_aa: ASRSHRGSQETQY

j_call: TRBJ1-2
v_call: TRBV11-2
cdr3_aa: ASSLDRGSGYT

j_call: TRBJ1-5
v_call: TRBV7-2
cdr3_aa: ASSPRSLGTNQPQH

j_call: TRBJ2-5
v_call: TRBV11-2
cdr3_aa: ASSRRTGDQETQY

j_call: TRBJ1-2
v_call: TRBV11-1
cdr3_aa: ASSLDSSLVGYT

j_call: TRBJ2-3
v_call: TRBV10-2
cdr3_aa: ASSEGLAVYTDTQY

j_call: TRBJ2-7
v_call: TRBV28
cdr3_aa: ASSPGLAGGYEQY

j_call: TRBJ2-5
v_call: TRBV7-2
cdr3_aa: ASSLGYERGQTQY

j_call: TRBJ1-4
v_call: TRBV19
cdr3_aa: ASSRRTGWNEKLF

j_call: TRBJ1-3
v_call: TRBV7-2
cdr3_aa: ASSPPHSTGSGNTIY

j_call: TRBJ1-1
v_call: TRBV5-1
cdr3_aa: ASSLGHSGNTEAF

j_call: TRBJ1-6
v_call: TRBV5-4
cdr3_aa: ASSLAGSYYSPLH

j_call: TRBJ1-6
v_call: TRBV6-5
cdr3_aa: ASSYSTDGRNSPLH

j_call: TRBJ2-6
v_call: TRBV19
cdr3_aa: ASRRTAISGANVLT

j_call: TRBJ1-3
v_call: TRBV6-6
cdr3_aa: ASRADGGNTIY

j_call: TRBJ2-7
v_call: TRBV19
cdr3_aa: ASSAIAAKTYEQY

j_call: TRBJ1-2
v_call: TRBV6-5
cdr3_aa: ASSYGAGYT

j_call: TRBJ1-3
v_call: TRBV7-2
cdr3_aa: ASSLGQFSGNTIY

j_call: TRBJ1-2
v_call: TRBV21-1
cdr3_aa: ASSKGVRGPNYGYT

j_call: TRBJ1-1
v_call: TRBV7-2
cdr3_aa: ASSQWTRTEAF

j_call: TRBJ2-7
v_call: TRBV7-2
cdr3_aa: ASSGSGNSYEQY

j_call: TRBJ2-7
v_call: TRBV7-9
cdr3_aa: ASRTGYGEQY

j_call: TRBJ1-2
v_call: TRBV10-3
cdr3_aa: ATHRGAADYGYT

j_call: TRBJ2-5
v_call: TRBV7-2
cdr3_aa: ASSLPDSEETQY

j_call: TRBJ1-1
v_call: TRBV29-1
cdr3_aa: SVEVAQGGTEAF

j_call: TRBJ1-2
v_call: TRBV24-1
cdr3_aa: ATSEQNRVGYT

j_call: TRBJ1-5
v_call: TRBV10-3
cdr3_aa: AISESTGAHQPQH

j_call: TRBJ2-3
v_call: TRBV24-1
cdr3_aa: ATSDNAGLTDTQY

j_call: TRBJ1-1
v_call: TRBV20-1
cdr3_aa: SYGRNTEAF

j_call: TRBJ2-5
v_call: TRBV5-1
cdr3_aa: ASSFTSGPQETQY

j_call: TRBJ1-2
v_call: TRBV7-8
cdr3_aa: ASSIQNNYGYT

j_call: TRBJ1-6
v_call: TRBV19
cdr3_aa: ASSPERGTMDSPLH

j_call: TRBJ1-3
v_call: TRBV12-3/TRBV12-4
cdr3_aa: ASSFRGNTIY

j_call: TRBJ2-7
v_call: TRBV7-9
cdr3_aa: ASSRGQGAYEQY

j_call: TRBJ1-2
v_call: TRBV7-2
cdr3_aa: ASSTRNPASNYGYT

j_call: TRBJ2-7
v_call: TRBV6-6
cdr3_aa: ASARGFGPEEQY

j_call: TRBJ2-1
v_call: TRBV5-1
cdr3_aa: ASSFESSYNEQF

j_call: TRBJ1-6
v_call: TRBV10-3
cdr3_aa: AISGSNNSPLH

j_call: TRBJ2-2
v_call: TRBV3-1/TRBV3-2
cdr3_aa: ASSSYRSPGELF

j_call: TRBJ1-3
v_call: TRBV10-2
cdr3_aa: ASSDGYSGNTIY

j_call: TRBJ1-2
v_call: TRBV27
cdr3_aa: ASSVGHSYGYT

j_call: TRBJ2-2
v_call: TRBV29-1
cdr3_aa: SVLAGELF

j_call: TRBJ1-5
v_call: TRBV6-2/TRBV6-3
cdr3_aa: ASSYSAGESNQPQH

j_call: TRBJ2-5
v_call: TRBV2
cdr3_aa: ASLTTGEETQY

j_call: TRBJ2-1
v_call: TRBV9
cdr3_aa: ASSSGTSGGSSYNEQF

j_call: TRBJ1-1
v_call: TRBV10-3
cdr3_aa: ATGGQGAGNTEAF

j_call: TRBJ2-3
v_call: TRBV5-1
cdr3_aa: ASSLVPEDTQY

j_call: TRBJ2-1
v_call: TRBV9
cdr3_aa: ASSVEGRDNEQF

j_call: TRBJ1-1
v_call: TRBV5-1
cdr3_aa: ASSLELSGGAF

j_call: TRBJ2-3
v_call: TRBV27
cdr3_aa: ASSFRARPDTQY